This TCR beta chain was obtained from a study of blood T cell repertoires in COVID-19. Background on the study: COVID-19 samples from acute and convalescent phases originated in the United States, Italy and Spain. The cDNA or gDNA used as material had been derived from T cells, B-cell-depleted T cells, or PBMCs.

With V trimmed by 6 bases and J by 0 bases, 6 bases remained unmatched. The CDR3 sequence is 16 residues long. Germline V gene sequence: CDR1 SGHAT, CDR2 FQNNGV. The sample holds one count of this clone. How the authors handled the data: Cell counts per sample came from amplifying reference gene primers. Only in-frame clones appear in the TCRdb table, and some are missing; sequencing was by immunoSEQ multiplex PCR. V and J calls and clone size are copied from that table; D and trimming were computed from the DNA. The sample shows roughly 65,000 clones, approximately 95% of them seen only once. The receptor's source is a man aged 65-85 years with active COVID-19. The J gene is TRBJ2-1, the V gene TRBV11-2; 9 positions agree with TRBD2. Input material: peripheral blood. The CDR3 reads CASSRTSAVSYNEQFF. The CDR3 DNA reads TGTGCCAGCAGTCGGACTAGCGCCGTCTCCTACAATGAGCAGTTCTTC.